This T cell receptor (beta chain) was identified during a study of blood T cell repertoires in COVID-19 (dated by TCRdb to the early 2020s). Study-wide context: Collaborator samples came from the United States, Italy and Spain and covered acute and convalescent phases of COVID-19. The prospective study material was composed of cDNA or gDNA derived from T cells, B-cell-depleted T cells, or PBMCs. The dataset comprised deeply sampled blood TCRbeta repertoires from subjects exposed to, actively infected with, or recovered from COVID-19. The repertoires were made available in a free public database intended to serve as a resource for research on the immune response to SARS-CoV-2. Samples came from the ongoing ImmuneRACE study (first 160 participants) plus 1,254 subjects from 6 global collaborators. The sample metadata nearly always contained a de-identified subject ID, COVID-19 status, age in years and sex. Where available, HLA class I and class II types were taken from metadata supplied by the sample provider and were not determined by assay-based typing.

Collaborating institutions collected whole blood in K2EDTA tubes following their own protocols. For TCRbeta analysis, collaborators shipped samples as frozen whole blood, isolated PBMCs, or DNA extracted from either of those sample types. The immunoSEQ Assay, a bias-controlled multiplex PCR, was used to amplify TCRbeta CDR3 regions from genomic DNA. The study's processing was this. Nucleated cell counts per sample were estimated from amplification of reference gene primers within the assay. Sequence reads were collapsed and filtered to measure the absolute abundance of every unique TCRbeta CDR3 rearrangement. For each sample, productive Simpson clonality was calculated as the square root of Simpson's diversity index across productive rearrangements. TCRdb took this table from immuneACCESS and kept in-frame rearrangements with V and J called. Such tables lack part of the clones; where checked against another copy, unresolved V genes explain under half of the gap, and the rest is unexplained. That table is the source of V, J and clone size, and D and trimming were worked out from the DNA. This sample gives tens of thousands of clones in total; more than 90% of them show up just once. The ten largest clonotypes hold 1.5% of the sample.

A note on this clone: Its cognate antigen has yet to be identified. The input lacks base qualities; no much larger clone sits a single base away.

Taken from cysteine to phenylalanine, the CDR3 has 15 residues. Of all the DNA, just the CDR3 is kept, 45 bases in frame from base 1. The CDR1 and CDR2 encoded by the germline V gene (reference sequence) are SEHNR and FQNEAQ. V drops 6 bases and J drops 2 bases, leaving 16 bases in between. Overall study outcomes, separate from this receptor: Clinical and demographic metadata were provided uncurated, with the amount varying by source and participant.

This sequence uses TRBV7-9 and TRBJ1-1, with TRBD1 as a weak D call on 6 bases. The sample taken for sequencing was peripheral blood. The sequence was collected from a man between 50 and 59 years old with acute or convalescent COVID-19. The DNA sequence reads TGTGCCAGCAGGTTACCACAGGGAGTCAACACTGAAGCTTTCTTT. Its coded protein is CASRLPQGVNTEAFF.